Detailed here is one TCR beta chain. The data derive from a study of blood T cell repertoires in COVID-19. For the study at large: Some COVID-19 samples were acute and others convalescent; all came from the United States, Italy and Spain. Sources were T cells, B-cell-depleted T cells, or PBMCs; the material itself was cDNA or gDNA.

Original processing methods: Nucleated cell number was recorded as an estimate derived from reference gene primer amplification. Measured with immunoSEQ multiplex PCR; TCRdb has only the in-frame clones, and not every one. Clonal size and the V and J genes are those of that table, whereas D and trimming came from the DNA. The repertoire consists of 46,000 or so clones, with around four fifths occurring once and the leading ten covering 10% to 15%. V trimming: 4 bases; J trimming: 0 bases; junction bases outside the gene matches: 4. Germline CDR1 LNHDA, CDR2 SQIVND (reference sequence). CDR3 length: 15 amino acids.

This chain links TRBV19 with TRBJ2-3, with 7 bases fitting TRBD1. This clonotype was obtained from a human donor in a cohort sampled during active COVID-19. Sequenced: peripheral blood. The CDR3 loop reads CASSKTGISTDTQYF. The CDR3 nucleotides read TGTGCCAGTAGTAAGACAGGGATAAGCACAGATACGCAGTATTTT. The full variable domain, rest sourced from reference TRBV19 and TRBJ2-3, is DGGITQSPKYLFRKEGQNVTLSCEQNLNHDAMYWYRQDPGQGLRLIYYSQIVNDFQKGDIAEGYSVSREKKESFPLTVTSAQKNPTAFYLCASSKTGISTDTQYFGPGTRLTVL.